The table lists the clone carrying this T cell receptor beta chain with a count of one. These data originate in a study of blood T cell repertoires in COVID-19. Study information: From T cells, B-cell-depleted T cells, or PBMCs came the material, which was cDNA or gDNA.

The CDR3 covers 16 residues. The germline V gene encodes CDR1 SGHAT and CDR2 FQNNGV. The ends lost 5 bases at V and 2 bases at J; junction bases unmatched: 7. Participants spanned ages roughly 18 to 90 years and resided in 20 to 30 US areas. Cohort placement rested on clinical history that participants reported themselves. Sequencing used immunoSEQ multiplex PCR; TCRdb keeps in-frame clones, though not all of them. Here the sample spans 150,000 to 200,000 clones, 87% being singletons. The sequenced sample consisted of PBMCs or T cells enriched from blood (not recorded which). The TCR originated in a woman in her forties or fifties who had recovered from COVID-19. V gene TRBV11-2 combines with J gene TRBJ1-1, with 11 bases aligning to TRBD1. CDR3: CASSGDRGDSNTEAFF. The CDR3 nucleotides are TGTGCCAGCAGCGGGGACAGGGGGGACTCTAACACTGAAGCTTTCTTT.